The source of this T cell receptor (beta chain) is a study of blood T cell repertoires in COVID-19. Study-level background: Specimens from acute and convalescent COVID-19 originated in the United States, Italy and Spain.

Germline V gene lookup returns CDR1 SGHDT and CDR2 YYEEEE. The germline V and J ends were trimmed by 2 bases and 8 bases, with 13 bases remaining between them. This CDR3 has 14 amino acids. In the authors' methods: By means of reference gene primer amplification, nucleated cell counts were estimated. Method: immunoSEQ multiplex PCR; TCRdb's copy keeps in-frame clones and lacks some. V, J and clone size are those of that table, while D and trimming were read from the DNA. Of fewer than 300,000 clones listed, roughly 85% are singletons. The sequenced sample consisted of peripheral blood. The J gene is TRBJ1-4, the V gene TRBV5-6; D is unresolved. The TCR was taken from a man aged 50 or older with active or convalescent COVID-19. CDR3 region: CASSFRGLGEKLFF. The DNA for the CDR3 is TGTGCCAGCAGCTTCCGGGGATTAGGGGAAAAACTGTTTTTT.